The 16 T cell receptor beta chains presented below share a single source sample, sequenced in a study of blood T cell repertoires in COVID-19 (TCRdb year 2020). The receptor library was made with the immunoSEQ multiplex PCR assay. This immuneACCESS table, as held by TCRdb, lists in-frame sequences with V and J called but not all clones. Of the missing ones, under half trace to an unresolved V gene in checked studies; the others have no known cause. A total of about 90,000 clones appear in this sample, about 76% of them only once. The ten biggest clones cover around 9.4% of the sample. Sequenced sample: peripheral blood. The receptors stem from a woman of 80 years or more with acute or convalescent COVID-19.

The rearrangement links TRBV30 to TRBJ2-1; the match to TRBD2 covers 9 bases. From germline, CDR1 is GTSNPN and CDR2 SVGIG (reference sequence). There are 16 residues in the CDR3. The junction had 13 bases not matched to a gene; V was cut back by 4 bases and J by 6 bases. The CDR3 DNA reads as TGTGCCTGGACCCCTCTTAGCGGGGGCCGCCGCAATGAGCAGTTCTTC. It specifies CAWTPLSGGRRNEQFF. The entire variable domain, with the rest obtained from reference TRBV30 and TRBJ2-1, is as follows: SQTIHQWPATLVQPVGSPLSLECTVEGTSNPNLYWYRQAAGRGLQLLFYSVGIGQISSEVPQNLSASRPQDRQFILSSKKLLLSDSGFYLCAWTPLSGGRRNEQFFGPGTRLTVL.

As DNA, the CDR3 is TGCGCCAGCAGCCAAGACTCGGACAACAATCAGCCCCAGCATTTT. Translating gives CASSQDSDNNQPQHF. This rearrangement joins TRBV4-3 to TRBJ1-5; D perhaps matches TRBD1 (5 bases). This CDR3 has 15 amino acids. The germline CDR1 and CDR2 sequences are LGHNA and YSLEER. V was cut by 0 bases and J by 3 bases, with 9 bases left in between.

The chain links TRBV6-6 to TRBJ2-7; the D gene is possibly TRBD2 (6 bases). CDR1 is MNHNY, CDR2 SVGAGI, per germline (reference sequence). V lost 8 bases, J lost 5 bases, and 16 bases lay in between. The length of the CDR3 is 13 residues. The CDR3 here is CASVRAGNHEQYF. The CDR3 bases are TGTGCCAGCGTTCGGGCGGGGAACCACGAGCAGTACTTC.

Points on this clone: A much larger clone lies one base from this, so it may be a read error. The genes are TRBV7-2 and TRBJ1-1; TRBD1 agrees at 11 bases. Trimming at V came to 1 base and at J to 6 bases, leaving 13 bases not matched to a gene. The CDR3 sequence is 18 residues long. Germline CDR1 and CDR2: SGHTA and FQGNSA. CDR3 loop: CASSLVRGQGAIRAEAFF. The CDR3 bases are TGTGCCAGCAGCTTAGTGCGTGGACAGGGGGCGATAAGAGCTGAAGCTTTCTTT.

This clone was observed a single time. The chain carries TRBV18 and TRBJ1-2; tentatively, D is TRBD1 (5 bases). Trimming took 5 bases from V and 7 from J, leaving 14 bases between them. In germline, CDR1 is KGHSH, CDR2 LQKENI. There are 13 residues in the CDR3. The CDR3 sequence is CASSLGREGGYTF. The CDR3 DNA follows: TGTGCCAGCTCATTGGGCAGGGAAGGTGGCTACACCTTC.

The gene calls are TRBV11-1 and TRBJ1-2, with a weak D call TRBD1 (5 bases). This CDR3 contains 14 residues. CDR1 is SGHAT, CDR2 FQDESV, per germline (reference sequence). V was clipped by 1 base and J by 8 bases, with 14 bases between them. CDR3 loop: CASSLERGTSGYTF. For the CDR3, the DNA is TGTGCCAGCAGCTTAGAAAGGGGAACGAGCGGCTACACCTTC. The whole variable domain, filled in from reference TRBV11-1 and TRBJ1-2, reads EAEVAQSPRYKITEKSQAVAFWCDPISGHATLYWYRQILGQGPELLVQFQDESVVDDSQLPKDRFSAERLKGVDSTLKIQPAELGDSAMYLCASSLERGTSGYTFGSGTRLTVV.

The rearrangement uses TRBV9 and TRBJ1-5; 9 bases match TRBD1. The junction had 2 bases not matched to a gene; V was cut back by 0 bases and J by 4 bases. Germline V gives CDR1 SGDLS, CDR2 YYNGEE. CDR3 length: 15 amino acids. The DNA for the CDR3 is TGTGCCAGCAGCGTAGAGGGACAGGGAAATCAGCCCCAGCATTTT. Translation gives CASSVEGQGNQPQHF.

The V gene is TRBV11-2, the J gene TRBJ2-7; D gene unclear. The CDR3 covers 14 residues. V shed 7 bases and J shed 4 bases, with 17 bases lying between them. Germline CDR1 SGHAT, CDR2 FQNNGV. CDR3 protein: CASTHLVKAYEQYF. The CDR3 nucleotides read TGTGCCAGCACCCATCTAGTGAAGGCTTACGAGCAGTACTTC.

This sequence joins TRBV5-1 and TRBJ1-2; no clear D gene. V dropped 0 bases and J dropped 3 bases, with 9 bases sitting between them. The CDR3 sequence is 14 residues long. CDR1 SGHRS and CDR2 YFSETQ come from the germline V gene. As DNA, the CDR3 is TGCGCCAGCAGCTTGGAACCGGGTTACTATGGCTACACCTTC. Translation gives CASSLEPGYYGYTF.

Here the CDR3 DNA reads TGCAGCGTTGTGATCGGGGGGCAATGGCTCGAGCAGTACTTC. Amino acids: CSVVIGGQWLEQYF. The chain links TRBV29-1 to TRBJ2-7; possible D gene TRBD2, 7 bases. The germline V gene encodes CDR1 SQVTM and CDR2 ANQGSEA. V lost 4 bases, J lost 6 bases, and 19 bases lay in between. This CDR3 is 14 amino acids long.

This chain links TRBV6-5 with TRBJ1-5, with D perhaps matching TRBD1 (5 bases). The CDR3 runs 13 residues. Trimming removed 5 bases at V and 7 bases at J, with 12 bases between. Germline loops: CDR1 MNHEY, CDR2 SVGAGI. The CDR3 DNA follows: TGTGCCAGCAGTCAGGGATTTGAGCAGCCCCAGCATTTT. This encodes CASSQGFEQPQHF.

This clone was seen repeatedly, ten times or more. The gene calls are TRBV19 and TRBJ2-7; 9 bases map to TRBD2. With 8 bases clipped from V and 3 bases from J, the junction kept 5 bases outside the gene matches. The V gene's germline CDR1 is LNHDA and CDR2 SQIVND (reference sequence). The CDR3 spans 13 residues. This CDR3 reads CASGRSGGYEQYF. CDR3 DNA sequence: TGTGCCAGTGGGCGTAGCGGGGGCTACGAGCAGTACTTC.

The CDR3 DNA is TGCGCCAGCACTACCGGGACAGGGGGATACAATGAGCAGTTCTTC. Residues: CASTTGTGGYNEQFF. The rearrangement joins TRBV5-1 to TRBJ2-1; 11 bases match TRBD1. The length of the CDR3 is 15 residues. J gave up 4 bases and V 6 bases, and 6 bases lay outside the gene matches. CDR1 SGHRS and CDR2 YFSETQ come from the germline V gene.

This chain uses TRBV11-2 with TRBJ1-2; 7 bases fit TRBD1. The germline gives CDR1 SGHAT, CDR2 FQNNGV. This CDR3 comprises 15 residues. Trimming at V came to 5 bases and at J to 0 bases, leaving 6 bases not matched to a gene. The DNA for the CDR3 is TGTGCCAGCAGCCCCCGGACAGGTACTAACTATGGCTACACCTTC. Protein sequence: CASSPRTGTNYGYTF.

The CDR3, as DNA: TGTGCCAGCTCAAGACAGGGGCCCAATGAGCAGTTCTTC. This sequence encodes CASSRQGPNEQFF. This chain links TRBV18 with TRBJ2-1, with 8 bases lining up with TRBD1. Germline-derived CDR1 and CDR2 are KGHSH and LQKENI. After removal of 5 bases from V and 6 bases from J, the junction contained 3 bases not matched to a gene. CDR3 size: 13 residues.

This clone occurred a few times. J is TRBJ1-3 and V is TRBV6-5; 7 nucleotides match TRBD1. The CDR3 runs 15 residues. With V trimmed by 7 bases and J by 2 bases, 8 bases remained unmatched. The V gene's germline CDR1 is MNHEY and CDR2 SVGAGI. Written as DNA, the CDR3 is TGTGCCAGCACCTTCAGAGACAGGGCTGGAAACACCATATATTTT. Translation: CASTFRDRAGNTIYF.